Detailed here is one T cell receptor beta chain. The entry originates in a study of control samples from healthy donors and cancer patients. The method was immunoSEQ multiplex PCR; TCRdb's version includes in-frame clones alone and lacks a portion of them. The table records hundreds of thousands of clones, over 75% of them present only once. The CDR3 is 15 residues long. The V end lost 4 bases, the J end lost 1 base, and 13 bases lay between the germline ends. The V gene's germline CDR1 is LGHDT and CDR2 YNNKEL (reference sequence). This TCR was sampled from a woman aged 55-69 years with lung cancer. The V call is TRBV3-1 (or the pseudogene TRBV3-2), the J call TRBJ1-1; D possibly corresponds to TRBD1 (5 bases). Sequenced input: PBMCs. The chain's CDR3 is CASSPQGYRNTEAFF. The CDR3 region has the DNA TGTGCCAGCAGCCCGCAGGGCTATAGGAACACTGAAGCTTTCTTT.